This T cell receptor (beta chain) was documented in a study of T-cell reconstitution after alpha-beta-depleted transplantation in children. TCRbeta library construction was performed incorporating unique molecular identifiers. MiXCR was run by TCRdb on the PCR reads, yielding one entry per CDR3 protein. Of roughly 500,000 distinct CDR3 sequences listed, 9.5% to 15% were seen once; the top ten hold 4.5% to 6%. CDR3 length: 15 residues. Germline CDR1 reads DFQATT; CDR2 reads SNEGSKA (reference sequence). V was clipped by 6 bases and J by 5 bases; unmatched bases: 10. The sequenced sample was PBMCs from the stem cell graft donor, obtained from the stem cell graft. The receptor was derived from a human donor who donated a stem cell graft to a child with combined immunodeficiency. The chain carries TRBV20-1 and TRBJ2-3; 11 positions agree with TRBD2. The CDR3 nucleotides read TGCAGTGCCCCACCCGGGACTAGCGGAGGAGATACGCAGTATTTT. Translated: CSAPPGTSGGDTQYF.